The 30 T cell receptor beta chains below all came from one sample that was sequenced in a study of CD8+ T cells in alopecia areata. Extraction and reverse transcription of RNA yielded cDNA as the sequencing template. Using immunoSEQ multiplex PCR, the repertoire was profiled, and TCRdb retains in-frame clones only, with some absent. The sample gives approximately 150,000 clones, 86% of which show up once; under 15% is in the top ten. Specified treatment: oral pan-JAK inhibitor, 5-10 mg twice daily. The sequences come from CD8+ T cells sorted from blood, collected at week 4, from a patient treated with tofacitinib. The receptors were sampled from a human donor with alopecia areata.

The CDR3 spells CASSVAPGNEQFF. In DNA form, the CDR3 reads TGTGCCAGCAGCGTGGCCCCCGGCAATGAGCAGTTCTTC. The chain uses TRBV9 and TRBJ2-1; the D is unclear. CDR3 length: 13 residues. Germline V gene lookup returns CDR1 SGDLS and CDR2 YYNGEE. V lost 2 bases, J lost 6 bases, and 9 bases lay in between.

DNA for the CDR3: TGTGCCAGCAGTTTATCGATAACCCTCAGGGACACTGAAGCTTTCTTT. It is translated as CASSLSITLRDTEAFF. The chain employs TRBV27 and TRBJ1-1; D is possibly TRBD1 (5 bases). V lost 0 bases, J lost 3 bases, and 14 bases lay in between. Looked up from germline, CDR1 is MNHEY and CDR2 is SMNVEV (reference sequence). CDR3 length: 16 amino acids.

The chain joins TRBV30 to TRBJ2-7; 10 positions agree with TRBD1. Germline V gene data show CDR1 as GTSNPN and CDR2 as SVGIG (reference sequence). The CDR3 sequence is 16 residues long. The V and J ends lost 1 base and 4 bases, in that order; junction bases with no gene match: 10. The CDR3 region has the DNA TGTGCCTGGAGTGACTCGACAGGGGGCCTCAGGTACGAGCAGTACTTC. Its translation: CAWSDSTGGLRYEQYF.

The chain employs TRBV7-4 and TRBJ1-2; D might be TRBD1 (5 bases). This CDR3 is 18 amino acids long. V was pared by 5 bases and J by 3 bases, with 25 bases between. The germline V gene encodes CDR1 SGHVT and CDR2 SQSDAQ. Here the CDR3 reads CASSLNLEREGRDYGYTF. The CDR3 DNA sequence: TGTGCCAGCAGCCTGAACCTAGAAAGGGAGGGGCGGGACTATGGCTACACCTTC.

In DNA, the CDR3 is TGTGCCAGTACTTCTAGCACAGATACGCAGTATTTT. Encoded protein: CASTSSTDTQYF. The J gene is TRBJ2-3, the V gene TRBV19; the D is unclear. This CDR3 region has 12 residues. The V and J ends lost 7 bases and 0 bases respectively, with 5 bases between them. CDR1 LNHDA and CDR2 SQIVND come from the germline V gene (reference sequence).

This clone was picked up one time. The CDR3 is CASSYTYGSYNEQFF. CDR3 DNA: TGTGCCAGCAGTTACACCTACGGCTCCTACAATGAGCAGTTCTTC. V is TRBV6-5 and J is TRBJ2-1, with no clear D. V was cut by 2 bases and J by 0 bases, with 8 bases left in between. The V gene's germline CDR1 is MNHEY and CDR2 SVGAGI. CDR3 size: 15 residues.

This sequence joins TRBV7-9 and TRBJ1-1; D not resolved. V shed 3 bases and J shed 5 bases, with 1 base lying between them. Germline V gene sequence: CDR1 SEHNR, CDR2 FQNEAQ (reference sequence). There are 10 residues in the CDR3. The CDR3 is CASSLTEAFF. The CDR3 nucleotides are TGTGCCAGCAGCTTGACTGAAGCTTTCTTT.

This clone was recorded a few times. The chain joins TRBV7-3 to TRBJ2-1; 7 bases line up with TRBD1. The CDR3 contains 14 residues. Germline CDR1 and CDR2: SGHTA and FQGTGA. Losses at the gene ends were 4 bases for V and 7 bases for J; bases not matched to a gene: 7. In nucleotides, the CDR3 is TGTGCCAGCAGCTCGCCGACAGGGTGGAATGAGCAGTTCTTC. Protein product: CASSSPTGWNEQFF.

The chain links TRBV29-1 to TRBJ1-1; no firm D call. Germline V gene data show CDR1 as SQVTM and CDR2 as ANQGSEA. This CDR3 region has 11 residues. Trimming stripped 8 bases from V and 0 bases from J, with 7 bases between. The CDR3 DNA follows: TGCAGCCTTTATCTGAACACTGAAGCTTTCTTT. It yields the protein CSLYLNTEAFF.

This rearrangement joins TRBV4-1 to TRBJ2-1, with no clear D. CDR1 is MGHRA and CDR2 is YSYEKL in the germline V gene. The CDR3 is 12 residues long. The V and J ends lost 1 base and 6 bases respectively, with 4 bases between them. The CDR3 coding sequence is TGCGCCAGCAGCCAAGGGGGCAATGAGCAGTTCTTC. This codes for CASSQGGNEQFF.

The gene calls are TRBV7-9 and TRBJ1-4; the D is unclear. V was pared by 2 bases and J by 8 bases, with 15 bases between. Germline loops: CDR1 SEHNR, CDR2 FQNEAQ (reference sequence). CDR3 size: 15 residues. The CDR3 bases are TGTGCCAGCAGCTTATCCATGGAAATTGAGGAAAAACTGTTTTTT. It encodes CASSLSMEIEEKLFF.

This chain links TRBV29-1 with TRBJ1-2, with TRBD1 matching over 11 bases. The V segment lost 6 bases and the J segment 0 bases; nucleotides outside the gene matches: 9. The CDR3 totals 16 residues. Germline V gene sequence: CDR1 SQVTM, CDR2 ANQGSEA. The CDR3 sequence is CSVENPGQGANYGYTF. Here the CDR3 DNA reads TGCAGCGTCGAAAACCCGGGACAGGGGGCTAACTATGGCTACACCTTC.

The chain is built from TRBV27 and TRBJ2-7; TRBD2 aligns across 12 bases. There are 15 residues in the CDR3. The V gene's germline CDR1 is MNHEY and CDR2 SMNVEV (reference sequence). Trimming took 6 bases from V and 1 from J; bases not matched to a gene: 4. The CDR3 loop is CASSRLAGVSYEQYF. In nucleotides, the CDR3 is TGTGCCAGCAGCAGACTAGCGGGGGTGTCCTACGAGCAGTACTTC.

This chain connects TRBV19 to TRBJ2-7; 8 nucleotides line up with TRBD1. CDR1 and CDR2 from the germline V gene are LNHDA and SQIVND (reference sequence). J lost 5 bases, V lost 7 bases, and 7 bases had no gene match. The CDR3 contains 13 residues. The CDR3, as DNA: TGTGCCAGTACGGCAGGGGGCATCAACGAGCAGTACTTC. Protein sequence: CASTAGGINEQYF.

The genes are TRBV27 and TRBJ2-7; 11 bases align to TRBD2. CDR1 and CDR2 from the germline V gene are MNHEY and SMNVEV (reference sequence). This CDR3 is built from 14 residues. With V trimmed by 3 bases and J by 6 bases, 4 bases remained unmatched. The CDR3 DNA follows: TGTGCCAGCAGTTTCGTGCTAGCGGGAGGCGAGCAGTACTTC. Its protein product is CASSFVLAGGEQYF.

The chain has TRBV6-5 and TRBJ2-2; the D gene is possibly TRBD1 (5 bases). V lost 5 bases and J lost 6, with 13 bases in between. CDR1 is MNHEY and CDR2 is SVGAGI in the germline V gene. The CDR3 loop spans 14 amino acids. The CDR3 bases are TGTGCCAGCAGTCCACATCTAGGGGCCGGGGAGCTGTTTTTT. Translating it yields CASSPHLGAGELFF.

The chain uses TRBV13 and TRBJ2-1; D gene ambiguous. This CDR3 comprises 17 residues. Germline assignment: CDR1 PRHDT and CDR2 FYEKMQ (reference sequence). Trimming removed 0 bases from V and 0 bases from J, with 12 bases in between. For the CDR3, the DNA is TGTGCCAGCAGCTTAGGGTTAACACCTGACTCCTACAATGAGCAGTTCTTC. Translating gives CASSLGLTPDSYNEQFF.

The chain joins TRBV7-8 to TRBJ2-7; 7 bases agree with TRBD1. The V gene end was trimmed by 1 base and the J gene end by 1 base; junction bases not matched to a gene: 4. The CDR3 has 15 amino acids. Germline V gene data show CDR1 as SGHVS and CDR2 as FQNEAQ. CDR3 DNA: TGTGCCAGCAGCTTAGTGACAGGGATTTCCTACGAGCAGTACTTC. It translates to CASSLVTGISYEQYF.

The genes are TRBV5-1 and TRBJ2-3, with D tentatively TRBD2 (6 bases). CDR3 length: 16 residues. Germline lookup yields CDR1 SGHRS and CDR2 YFSETQ. Trimming shortened V by 0 bases and J by 2 bases, and 13 bases separated the two germline ends. CDR3 amino acids: CASSLASGLTTDTQYF. DNA of the CDR3: TGCGCCAGCAGCTTGGCGTCGGGACTCACCACAGATACGCAGTATTTT. The complete variable domain, with remaining parts taken from reference TRBV5-1 and TRBJ2-3, reads KAGVTQTPRYLIKTRGQQVTLSCSPISGHRSVSWYQQTPGQGLQFLFEYFSETQRNKGNFPGRFSGRQFSNSRSEMNVSTLELGDSALYLCASSLASGLTTDTQYFGPGTRLTVL.

The gene calls are TRBV7-6 and TRBJ2-7, with a tentative D call TRBD1 (6 bases). Trimming left V 5 bases short and J 8 bases short, with 13 bases between. The germline gives CDR1 SGHVS, CDR2 FNYEAQ. CDR3 length equals 12 residues. The CDR3 bases are TGTGCCAGCAGCGAGCAGGGGACAAAGCAGTACTTC. Translating gives CASSEQGTKQYF.

A remark on this clone: Different DNA sequences within this sample yield the same CDR3. The chain recombines TRBV19 with TRBJ2-1, with TRBD1 matching over 7 bases. This CDR3 has 14 residues. The germline gives CDR1 LNHDA, CDR2 SQIVND (reference sequence). V dropped 5 bases and J dropped 3; count of bases not matched to a gene: 4. This CDR3 reads CASSLGGDYNEQFF. The CDR3 DNA follows: TGTGCCAGTAGTTTAGGGGGCGACTACAATGAGCAGTTCTTC.

CDR3 sequence reads: CASGSSDGSGGAREQFF. The CDR3 coding sequence is TGTGCTAGTGGTTCGTCGGACGGTAGCGGGGGGGCCCGAGAGCAGTTCTTC. The V and J genes are TRBV12-5 and TRBJ2-1; TRBD2 agrees at 11 bases. The CDR3 length is 17 residues. The trim removed 4 bases at V and 10 bases at J, leaving 15 bases unmatched. The germline V gene has CDR1 LGHNT and CDR2 FRNRAP. Variable domain in full (rest from reference TRBV12-5 and TRBJ2-1): DARVTQTPRHKVTEMGQEVTMRCQPILGHNTVFWYRQTMMQGLELLAYFRNRAPLDDSGMPKDRFSAEMPDATLATLKIQPSEPRDSAVYFCASGSSDGSGGAREQFFGPGTRLTVL.

CDR3 protein: CATRQGSLNEQYF. CDR3 DNA: TGTGCCACCCGACAGGGCTCTCTCAACGAGCAGTACTTC. The chain uses TRBV27 and TRBJ2-7; TRBD1 matches 7 bases. This CDR3 contains 13 residues. Losses at the gene ends were 10 bases for V and 5 bases for J; bases not matched to a gene: 11. Per the germline V gene, CDR1 is MNHEY and CDR2 is SMNVEV (reference sequence).

The chain has TRBV7-9 and TRBJ2-7; 10 bases align to TRBD2. Germline values: CDR1 SEHNR, CDR2 FQNEAQ (reference sequence). The CDR3 loop spans 15 amino acids. Trimming removed 5 bases from V and 3 bases from J; junction bases left unmatched: 7. In DNA form, the CDR3 reads TGTGCCAGCAGCCACGCCGGGACTAGCGACTACGAGCAGTACTTC. This sequence encodes CASSHAGTSDYEQYF.

The genes are TRBV29-1 and TRBJ1-2; tentative D call: TRBD1 (5 bases). The germline gives CDR1 SQVTM, CDR2 ANQGSEA. Trimming took 0 bases from V and 6 from J, leaving 17 bases between them. The CDR3 contains 15 residues. CDR3: CSVEEGGLSANGYTF. The CDR3 DNA sequence: TGCAGCGTTGAAGAGGGGGGTTTGTCGGCCAATGGCTACACCTTC.

Sample share makes this clone medium-sized (0.01 to 0.1%). Compared with germline, one end of the junction differs, possibly owing to a read error. The chain links TRBV6-1 to TRBJ2-7; TRBD1 is a possible D gene (5 bases). The CDR3 is 14 amino acids. CDR1 is MNHNS and CDR2 is SASEGT in the germline V gene. CDR3 protein: CAISDSQKNYEQYF. The CDR3, as DNA: TGTGCCATCAGTGACAGCCAGAAAAACTACGAGCAGTACTTC.

The genes are TRBV5-4 and TRBJ2-7; unclear D gene. Germline V gene lookup returns CDR1 SGHNT and CDR2 YYREEE (reference sequence). This CDR3 has 11 amino acids. V lost 7 bases to trimming and J lost 6 bases, with 11 bases between them. The DNA of the CDR3 is TGTGCCAGCGTCGCTCTTGGCGAGCAGTACTTC. Protein sequence: CASVALGEQYF.

This sequence joins TRBV30 and TRBJ2-3, with unresolved D. The germline V and J ends were trimmed by 1 base and 0 bases, with 11 bases remaining between them. Per germline, CDR1 GTSNPN and CDR2 SVGIG (reference sequence). The CDR3 has 15 residues. The CDR3: CAWSEGGASTDTQYF. In nucleotides, the CDR3 is TGTGCCTGGAGTGAAGGTGGAGCTAGCACAGATACGCAGTATTTT.

The V gene is TRBV29-1, the J gene TRBJ2-2; D uncertain. V lost 3 bases and J lost 7, with 6 bases in between. This CDR3 contains 11 residues. From germline, CDR1 is SQVTM and CDR2 ANQGSEA. The CDR3 is CSVEMGGELFF. In DNA form, the CDR3 reads TGCAGCGTTGAGATGGGCGGGGAGCTGTTTTTT.

The rearrangement links TRBV30 to TRBJ2-7; D unresolved. The V gene's germline CDR1 is GTSNPN and CDR2 SVGIG (reference sequence). V shed 0 bases and J shed 4 bases, with 4 bases lying between them. The CDR3 is made up of 11 amino acids. The CDR3 region is CAWSVVYEQYF. The CDR3 nucleotides are TGTGCCTGGAGTGTAGTTTACGAGCAGTACTTC.